The entry below gives a single TCR beta chain sequence along with its context. These data come from a study of blood T cell repertoires in COVID-19. Overall study context: T cells, B-cell-depleted T cells, or PBMCs provided the cDNA or gDNA that served as material.

With 0 bases clipped from V and 2 bases from J, the junction kept 3 bases outside the gene matches. The CDR3 is 16 residues long. From germline, CDR1 is LGHDT and CDR2 YNNKEL (reference sequence). Per the original data handling: From reference gene primer amplification, estimates of nucleated cell counts were derived. Sequenced by immunoSEQ multiplex PCR; TCRdb stores in-frame clones only, minus some. V and J calls and clone size are those listed in that table; D and trimming were worked out from the DNA. This sample yields around 56,000 clones, of which approximately 89% are seen a single time; approximately 6.9% belongs to the top ten.

Sequenced input: peripheral blood. This clonotype was obtained from a man in his 60s with active or convalescent COVID-19. The chain links TRBV3-1 (or the pseudogene TRBV3-2) to TRBJ2-1, with 8 positions matching TRBD2. CDR3 bases: TGTGCCAGCAGCCAAGAGGAGCGGGGGACCTACAATGAGCAGTTCTTC. Protein: CASSQEERGTYNEQFF.